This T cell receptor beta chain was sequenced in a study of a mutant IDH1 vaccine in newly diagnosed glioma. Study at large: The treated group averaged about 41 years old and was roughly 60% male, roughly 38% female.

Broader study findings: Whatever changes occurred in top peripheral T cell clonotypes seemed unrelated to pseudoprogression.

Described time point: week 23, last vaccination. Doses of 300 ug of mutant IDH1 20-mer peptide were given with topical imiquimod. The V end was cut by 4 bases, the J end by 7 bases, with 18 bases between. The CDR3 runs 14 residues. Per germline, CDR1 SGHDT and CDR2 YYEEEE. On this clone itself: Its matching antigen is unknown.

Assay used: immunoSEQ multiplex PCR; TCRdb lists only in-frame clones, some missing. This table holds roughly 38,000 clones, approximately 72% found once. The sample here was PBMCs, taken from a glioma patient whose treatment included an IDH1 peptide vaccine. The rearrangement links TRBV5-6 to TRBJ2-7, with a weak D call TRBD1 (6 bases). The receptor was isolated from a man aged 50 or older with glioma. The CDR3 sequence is CASSPGTGRREQYF. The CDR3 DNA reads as TGTGCCAGCAGCCCGGGTACAGGGCGAAGGGAGCAGTACTTC.